The rows below give T cell receptor beta chains drawn from one sample of a study of shared T cell receptors in the human thymus. Some clones are missing from TCRdb's copy, which holds only in-frame ones; the method was immunoSEQ multiplex PCR. Of about 660,000 clones listed, roughly 90% are singletons. The same data also contributed to another study, on human thymus T cells.

The sequenced material came from thymocytes. These receptors came from a boy less than two years old with a congenital heart defect. The conserved cysteine and the conserved F or W are not part of the CDR3 here. Each record gives: CDR3 length, J gene, V gene, CDR3 protein.

CDR3 length: 11
J gene: TRBJ2-5
V gene: TRBV21-1
CDR3 protein: ASSKNREETQY

CDR3 length: 19
J gene: TRBJ2-3
V gene: TRBV7-2
CDR3 protein: ASSLARNGGETSGSTDTQY

CDR3 length: 15
J gene: TRBJ2-1
V gene: TRBV11-2
CDR3 protein: ASSFVQTSGRVGEQF

CDR3 length: 12
J gene: TRBJ2-1
V gene: TRBV7-2
CDR3 protein: ASSLAGQAPEQF

CDR3 length: 12
J gene: TRBJ1-2
V gene: TRBV27
CDR3 protein: ASSPGGDNYGYT

CDR3 length: 16
J gene: TRBJ2-3
V gene: TRBV9
CDR3 protein: ASSPKGRAGPSTDTQY

CDR3 length: 12
J gene: TRBJ1-6
V gene: TRBV6-1
CDR3 protein: ASSDPGCNSPLH

CDR3 length: 11
J gene: TRBJ2-1
V gene: TRBV5-8
CDR3 protein: ASSPVAGNEQF

CDR3 length: 12
J gene: TRBJ2-3
V gene: TRBV29-1
CDR3 protein: SVEDRGSTDTQY

CDR3 length: 14
J gene: TRBJ1-5
V gene: TRBV5-8
CDR3 protein: ASSLLPGQGNQPQH

CDR3 length: 11
J gene: TRBJ2-1
V gene: TRBV5-1
CDR3 protein: ASFVDYLSEQF

CDR3 length: 18
J gene: TRBJ2-7
V gene: TRBV15
CDR3 protein: ATSRDIWTSGASPTYEQY

CDR3 length: 14
J gene: TRBJ2-3
V gene: TRBV5-1
CDR3 protein: ASSIPGQLITDTQY

CDR3 length: 17
J gene: TRBJ1-5
V gene: TRBV30
CDR3 protein: AWSGGGTGGSLSNQPQH

CDR3 length: 14
J gene: TRBJ2-1
V gene: TRBV30
CDR3 protein: ACTSPKREGYNEQF

CDR3 length: 13
J gene: TRBJ1-4
V gene: TRBV5-1
CDR3 protein: ASSLDGRRNEKLF

CDR3 length: 14
J gene: TRBJ2-4
V gene: TRBV2
CDR3 protein: ASSRTSGRWKNIQY

CDR3 length: 14
J gene: TRBJ2-7
V gene: TRBV28
CDR3 protein: ASSLSGTAGTYEQY

CDR3 length: 13
J gene: TRBJ1-2
V gene: TRBV5-4
CDR3 protein: ASSSWAGGSRGYT

CDR3 length: 15
J gene: TRBJ1-1
V gene: TRBV4-3
CDR3 protein: ASSQLGQGYRGTEAF

CDR3 length: 16
J gene: TRBJ2-1
V gene: TRBV19
CDR3 protein: ASSIEREGTSGYNEQF

CDR3 length: 13
J gene: TRBJ2-7
V gene: TRBV28
CDR3 protein: ASSFGTSGCYEQY

CDR3 length: 13
J gene: TRBJ2-7
V gene: TRBV4-3
CDR3 protein: ASSQASGSTYEQY

CDR3 length: 13
J gene: TRBJ2-7
V gene: TRBV9
CDR3 protein: ASSVRDGNKGEQY

CDR3 length: 14
J gene: TRBJ2-1
V gene: TRBV28
CDR3 protein: ASMRDGTGSYNEQF

CDR3 length: 14
J gene: TRBJ2-1
V gene: TRBV30
CDR3 protein: AWTKGLAGAYNEQF

CDR3 length: 17
J gene: TRBJ2-3
V gene: TRBV30
CDR3 protein: AWSPDGRLAGGPSDTQY

CDR3 length: 12
J gene: TRBJ1-3
V gene: TRBV30
CDR3 protein: AWRDRGPRNTIY

CDR3 length: 11
J gene: TRBJ2-1
V gene: TRBV29-1
CDR3 protein: SVVGGEGNEQF

CDR3 length: 14
J gene: TRBJ2-3
V gene: TRBV11-2
CDR3 protein: ASSPKPRTSRATQY

CDR3 length: 12
J gene: TRBJ2-7
V gene: TRBV11-3
CDR3 protein: ASSWGGDSYEQY

CDR3 length: 14
J gene: TRBJ2-7
V gene: TRBV21-1
CDR3 protein: ARASGDRFSRYEQY

CDR3 length: 15
J gene: TRBJ2-2
V gene: TRBV15
CDR3 protein: ATSRVGRQGRTGELF

CDR3 length: 13
J gene: TRBJ2-1
V gene: TRBV6-1
CDR3 protein: ASSEDGAGYNEQF

CDR3 length: 16
J gene: TRBJ2-1
V gene: TRBV9
CDR3 protein: ASSVVAGDPSHGNEQF

CDR3 length: 11
J gene: TRBJ1-1
V gene: TRBV27
CDR3 protein: ASRIDGLGEAF

CDR3 length: 10
J gene: TRBJ1-1
V gene: TRBV5-1
CDR3 protein: ASSPGGCEAF

CDR3 length: 14
J gene: TRBJ2-7
V gene: TRBV4-3
CDR3 protein: ASSQGLVRGSYEQY

CDR3 length: 14
J gene: TRBJ2-7
V gene: TRBV29-1
CDR3 protein: SVEDGEGIVGYEQY

CDR3 length: 16
J gene: TRBJ2-7
V gene: TRBV4-1
CDR3 protein: ASSYGTSGPPYPDEQY

CDR3 length: 14
J gene: TRBJ1-1
V gene: TRBV5-1
CDR3 protein: ASSLGQGEEDTEAF

CDR3 length: 17
J gene: TRBJ2-2
V gene: TRBV27
CDR3 protein: ASSSAGRASGMLVGELF

CDR3 length: 13
J gene: TRBJ2-7
V gene: TRBV9
CDR3 protein: ASSAGLAGGNEQY

CDR3 length: 11
J gene: TRBJ2-1
V gene: TRBV27
CDR3 protein: ASSPIPGNEQF

CDR3 length: 15
J gene: TRBJ2-3
V gene: TRBV5-1
CDR3 protein: ASSLAGWKTPTDTQY

CDR3 length: 14
J gene: TRBJ2-2
V gene: TRBV4-2
CDR3 protein: ASSQGSSGRTGELF